These 18 T cell receptor beta chains originate from one sample sequenced in a study of CD8+CD57+ T cells in acquired aplastic anemia. TCR beta VDJ and CDR3 were profiled, and genomic DNA was the template. A single record per CDR3 protein comes from TCRdb applying MiXCR to the reads. The table has 260,000 or so distinct CDR3 sequences, less than 85% seen once; the top ten hold 40% to 55%. Patients chosen for sequencing had CD8+CD57+ cells that had expanded, as shown by flow cytometry. What was sequenced was sorted CD4+, CD8+, or CD8+CD57+ T cells (not recorded which) from PBMCs. These receptors all stem from a human donor with aplastic anemia.

The chain couples TRBV7-6 to TRBJ2-3, with TRBD2 identical over 9 bases. The trim removed 11 bases at V and 14 bases at J, leaving 23 bases unmatched. CDR1 is SGHVS and CDR2 is FNYEAQ in the germline V gene. The CDR3 consists of 15 residues. The CDR3 coding sequence is TGTGCCGTCATTCGACTAGCGGAGGGGCAGGACTTCCGGTATTTT. It specifies CAVIRLAEGQDFRYF.

About this clonotype itself: A junction boundary mismatches the germline segment, possibly from a read error. This chain uses TRBV2 with TRBJ1-6; the match to TRBD1 covers 11 bases. Germline values: CDR1 SNHLY, CDR2 FYNNEI. CDR3 length equals 13 residues. The CDR3 sequence: CASSGDRGSPLHF. DNA for the CDR3: TGCGCCAGCAGTGGGGACAGGGGGAGTCCCCTCCACTTT.

V is TRBV15 and J is TRBJ2-7, with D unclear. The CDR3 has 14 amino acids. The V end was cut by 3 bases, the J end by 5 bases, with 14 bases between. Germline lookup yields CDR1 LNHNV and CDR2 YYDKDF (reference sequence). DNA of the CDR3: TGTGCCACCAGCAGCGCTAGTCAGCAAGACGAGCAGTACTTC. Residues: CATSSASQQDEQYF.

The chain is built from TRBV19 and TRBJ2-1; possibly TRBD2 for D (5 bases). The V and J ends lost 7 bases and 4 bases respectively, with 14 bases between them. The germline gives CDR1 LNHDA, CDR2 SQIVND (reference sequence). This CDR3 is built from 14 residues. The DNA of the CDR3 is TGTGCCAGTATGATGAGGAAGCGGTACAATGAGCAGTTCTTC. It encodes CASMMRKRYNEQFF. The full variable domain, rest sourced from reference TRBV19 and TRBJ2-1, is DGGITQSPKYLFRKEGQNVTLSCEQNLNHDAMYWYRQDPGQGLRLIYYSQIVNDFQKGDIAEGYSVSREKKESFPLTVTSAQKNPTAFYLCASMMRKRYNEQFFGPGTRLTVL.

Notes on this clonotype: At one of its ends the junction is not consistent with the germline gene, which may arise from a read error. This chain links TRBV13 with TRBJ1-2, with 8 positions matching TRBD1. This CDR3 is 13 amino acids long. CDR1 is PRHDT and CDR2 is FYEKMQ in the germline V gene (reference sequence). This CDR3 reads CASSQGQGYGYTF. CDR3 in DNA: TGCGCCAGCAGCCAAGGACAGGGCTATGGCTACACCTTC. Using reference TRBV13 and TRBJ1-2 for the parts outside the CDR3, the full variable domain is AAGVIQSPRHLIKEKRETATLKCYPIPRHDTVYWYQQGPGQDPQFLISFYEKMQSDKGSIPDRFSAQQFSDYHSELNMSSLELGDSALYFCASSQGQGYGYTFGSGTRLTVV.

Points on this clonotype: Sequence at one end of the junction differs from germline and may be a read error. The V gene is TRBV9, the J gene TRBJ2-3; TRBD2 might be the D (6 bases). This CDR3 has 13 amino acids. Germline V gene data show CDR1 as SGDLS and CDR2 as YYNGEE. The CDR3 here is CASSEAGGPDTQF. The CDR3 DNA sequence: TGTGCCAGCAGCGAAGCGGGCGGTCCCGATACGCAGTTT.

Worth noting for this clonotype: A junction boundary mismatches the germline segment, possibly from a read error. V and J are TRBV2 and TRBJ1-2, with D unclear. The germline CDR1 and CDR2 sequences are SNHLY and FYNNEI. CDR3 length: 13 residues. CDR3 residues: CASGEGLADGHTF. Here the CDR3 DNA reads TGCGCCAGCGGGGAAGGCCTTGCAGATGGGCACACCTTC.

The genes are TRBV2 and TRBJ1-5; D possibly corresponds to TRBD1 (5 bases). The ends were cut back, 6 bases at V and 7 bases at J, with 19 bases in the middle. Looked up from germline, CDR1 is SNHLY and CDR2 is FYNNEI. The CDR3 is 15 residues long. In nucleotides, the CDR3 is TGTGCCAGCAGCGTAGGGGTCACGAGTGAGCAGCCCCAGCATTTT. Translating gives CASSVGVTSEQPQHF.

A word on this clonotype: A junction end diverges from the germline sequence, so it may reflect a read error. V gene TRBV2 combines with J gene TRBJ2-1; 8 bases are a match to TRBD2. This CDR3 spans 13 amino acids. Germline loops: CDR1 SNHLY, CDR2 FYNNEI. The CDR3 nucleotides read TGTGCCAGCAGGGACGGAGTAGCGGGAACGCAGTATTTC. Translating it yields CASRDGVAGTQYF.

About this clonotype: Because it lacks the conserved phenylalanine or tryptophan at the end, this CDR3 is likely a read error. The DNA is omitted, as the CDR3 cannot be located on it reliably, and the CDR3 follows TCRdb's listing. The chain joins TRBV7-9 to TRBJ2-3; the table's D call, TRBD1, has no DNA check behind it. The CDR3 is 13 residues long, ends included. In germline, CDR1 is SEHNR, CDR2 FQNEAQ (reference sequence). This CDR3 reads CASRYGGTATKYP.

The chain is built from TRBV7-8 and TRBJ2-1; D tentatively reads TRBD1 or TRBD2 (6 bases each). Germline lookup yields CDR1 SGHVS and CDR2 FQNEAQ. CDR3 length equals 16 residues. V lost 3 bases and J 8 bases, leaving 20 bases between the germline ends. The CDR3 region is CASSLGGGHGSDEQFF. CDR3 bases: TGTGCCAGCAGCTTGGGGGGCGGACACGGTTCGGATGAGCAGTTCTTC.

The genes are TRBV11-2 and TRBJ1-1; D might be TRBD1 (5 bases). Germline V gives CDR1 SGHAT, CDR2 FQNNGV. V was cut by 4 bases and J by 1 base, with 19 bases left in between. The length of the CDR3 is 17 residues. The CDR3 DNA reads as TGTGCCAGCAGCTCTCAGGGATATGGGTCTTGGAACACTGAAGCTTTCTTT. Protein sequence: CASSSQGYGSWNTEAFF.

The chain links TRBV11-3 to TRBJ2-3, with a tentative D call TRBD2 (5 bases). The CDR3 is 16 amino acids. V shed 0 bases and J shed 2 bases, with 12 bases lying between them. Germline-derived CDR1 and CDR2 are SGHNT and YENEEA. The CDR3: CASSLEMRDHTDTQYF. The CDR3 DNA is TGTGCCAGCAGCTTAGAGATGAGGGATCACACAGATACGCAGTATTTT.

J is TRBJ2-1 and V is TRBV5-6; D gene ambiguous. Germline V gives CDR1 SGHDT, CDR2 YYEEEE. The CDR3 is 10 amino acids. V was trimmed by 3 bases and J by 10 bases, leaving 5 bases between them. CDR3 amino acids: CASSSGEQFF. CDR3 coding DNA: TGTGCCAGCAGCTCTGGGGAGCAGTTCTTC. Using reference TRBV5-6 and TRBJ2-1 for the parts outside the CDR3, the full variable domain is DAGVTQSPTHLIKTRGQQVTLRCSPKSGHDTVSWYQQALGQGPQFIFQYYEEEERQRGNFPDRFSGHQFPNYSSELNVNALLLGDSALYLCASSSGEQFFGPGTRLTVL.

This rearrangement joins TRBV7-8 to TRBJ2-7; D might be TRBD2 (6 bases). V was cut by 1 base and J by 8 bases, with 18 bases left in between. The CDR3 consists of 15 residues. CDR1 is SGHVS, CDR2 FQNEAQ, per germline. The CDR3 reads CASSLGGGPDTQQYV. CDR3 DNA: TGTGCCAGCAGCTTAGGGGGAGGTCCCGATACGCAGCAGTACGTC.

The rearrangement links TRBV7-2 to TRBJ2-1, with 11 bases fitting TRBD2. J was trimmed by 3 bases and V by 5 bases; bases with no gene match: 3. This CDR3 contains 15 residues. The V gene's germline CDR1 is SGHTA and CDR2 FQGNSA. The CDR3 region is CASSISGGVYNEQFF. The DNA for the CDR3 is TGTGCCAGCAGCATTAGCGGGGGGGTCTACAATGAGCAGTTCTTC.

Details on this clonotype: The germline gene is not matched at one end of the junction; a read error may be the cause. The V call is TRBV2, the J call TRBJ2-3; D may be TRBD2 (5 bases). The CDR3 is 13 amino acids. Germline lookup yields CDR1 SNHLY and CDR2 FYNNEI. The DNA of the CDR3 is TGTGCCAGCAGTGATGGGGAGATACATGAGCAGTTTTTT. Protein product: CASSDGEIHEQFF.

The chain has TRBV7-2 and TRBJ2-7; D is uncertain. This CDR3 contains 18 residues. Germline V gene data show CDR1 as SGHTA and CDR2 as FQGNSA. The V end lost 1 base, the J end lost 1 base, and 20 bases lay between the germline ends. CDR3 sequence reads: CASSLDPDATTQSYEQYV. The CDR3 nucleotides are TGTGCCAGCAGCTTAGATCCAGACGCCACAACGCAGTCCTACGAGCAGTACGTC.